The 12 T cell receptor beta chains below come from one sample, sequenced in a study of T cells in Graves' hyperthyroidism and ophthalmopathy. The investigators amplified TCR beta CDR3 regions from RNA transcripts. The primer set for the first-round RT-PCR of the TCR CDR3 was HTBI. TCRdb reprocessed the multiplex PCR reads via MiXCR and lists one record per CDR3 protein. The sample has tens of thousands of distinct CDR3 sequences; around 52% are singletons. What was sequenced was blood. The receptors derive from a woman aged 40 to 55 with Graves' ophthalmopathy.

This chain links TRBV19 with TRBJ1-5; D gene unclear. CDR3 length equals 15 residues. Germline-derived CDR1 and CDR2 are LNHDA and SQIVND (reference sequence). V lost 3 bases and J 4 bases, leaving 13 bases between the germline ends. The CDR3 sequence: CASSIGRDFNQPQHF. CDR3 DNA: TGTGCCAGTAGTATTGGGAGGGATTTTAATCAGCCCCAGCATTTT.

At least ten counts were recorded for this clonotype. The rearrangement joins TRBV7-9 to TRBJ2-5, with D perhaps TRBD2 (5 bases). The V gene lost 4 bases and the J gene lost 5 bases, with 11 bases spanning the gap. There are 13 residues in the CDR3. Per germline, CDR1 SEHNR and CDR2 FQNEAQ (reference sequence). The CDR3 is CASSWSGGETQYF. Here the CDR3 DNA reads TGTGCCAGCAGCTGGAGCGGCGGGGAGACCCAGTACTTC.

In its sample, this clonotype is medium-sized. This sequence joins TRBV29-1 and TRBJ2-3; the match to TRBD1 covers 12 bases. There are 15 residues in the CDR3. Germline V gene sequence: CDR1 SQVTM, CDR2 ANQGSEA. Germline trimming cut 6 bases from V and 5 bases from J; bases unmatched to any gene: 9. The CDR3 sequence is CSVAKGQGAGDTQYF. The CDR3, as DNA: TGCAGCGTAGCGAAGGGACAGGGGGCGGGAGATACGCAGTATTTT.

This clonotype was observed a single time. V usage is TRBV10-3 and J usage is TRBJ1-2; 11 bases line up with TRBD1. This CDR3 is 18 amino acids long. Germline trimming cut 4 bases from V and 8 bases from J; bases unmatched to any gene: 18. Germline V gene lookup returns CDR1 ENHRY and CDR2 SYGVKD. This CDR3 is CAISGTGGVGQEFSGYTF. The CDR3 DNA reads TGTGCCATCAGTGGGACAGGGGGCGTCGGACAGGAGTTTAGCGGCTACACCTTC.

The DNA of the CDR3 is TGCAGTGCCGAGGACCCCCGGCTCTATAATTCACCCCTCCACTTT. Its protein product is CSAEDPRLYNSPLHF. V usage is TRBV20-1 and J usage is TRBJ1-6; D is unclear. Germline CDR1 is DFQATT and CDR2 is SNEGSKA (reference sequence). CDR3 length: 15 residues. The germline V and J ends were trimmed by 6 bases and 3 bases, with 15 bases remaining between them.

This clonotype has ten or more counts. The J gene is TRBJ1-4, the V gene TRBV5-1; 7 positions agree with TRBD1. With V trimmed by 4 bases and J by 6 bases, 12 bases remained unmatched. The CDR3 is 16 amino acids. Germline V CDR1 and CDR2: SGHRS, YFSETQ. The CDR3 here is CASSQDRWGIDEKLFF. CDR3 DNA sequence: TGCGCCAGCAGCCAGGACAGGTGGGGGATTGATGAAAAACTGTTTTTT.

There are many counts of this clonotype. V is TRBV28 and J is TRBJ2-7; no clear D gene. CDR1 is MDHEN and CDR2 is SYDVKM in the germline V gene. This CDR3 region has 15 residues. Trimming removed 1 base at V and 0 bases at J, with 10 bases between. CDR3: CASSLFGKRSYEQYF. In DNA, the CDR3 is TGTGCCAGCAGTTTATTTGGCAAGCGCTCCTACGAGCAGTACTTC.

This chain's CDR3 is CASSEEGGGANVLTF. The CDR3 DNA is TGTGCCAGCAGTGAGGAGGGCGGTGGGGCCAACGTCCTGACTTTC. This chain uses TRBV6-4 with TRBJ2-6, with D possibly being TRBD2 (6 bases). Germline V CDR1 and CDR2: MRHNA, SNTAGT. Between the trimmed V and J ends, which lost 3 bases and 3 bases, there was a span of 9 bases. The CDR3 is 15 amino acids.

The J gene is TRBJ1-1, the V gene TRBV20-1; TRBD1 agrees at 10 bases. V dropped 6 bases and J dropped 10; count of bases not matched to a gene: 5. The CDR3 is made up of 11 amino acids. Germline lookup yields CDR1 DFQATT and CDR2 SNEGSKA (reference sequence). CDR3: CSATDRGTAFF. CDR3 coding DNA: TGCAGTGCCACGGACAGGGGGACAGCTTTCTTT.

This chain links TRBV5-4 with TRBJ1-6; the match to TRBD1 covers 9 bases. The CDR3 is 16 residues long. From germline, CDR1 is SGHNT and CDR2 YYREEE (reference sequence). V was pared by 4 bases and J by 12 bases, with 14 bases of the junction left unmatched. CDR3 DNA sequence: TGTGCCAGCAGCGGACCGGGACAGGGTTTTCGTTTACCCCTCCACTTT. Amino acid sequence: CASSGPGQGFRLPLHF. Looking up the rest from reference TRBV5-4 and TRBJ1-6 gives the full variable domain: ETGVTQSPTHLIKTRGQQVTLRCSSQSGHNTVSWYQQALGQGPQFIFQYYREEENGRGNFPPRFSGLQFPNYSSELNVNALELDDSALYLCASSGPGQGFRLPLHFGNGTRLTVT.

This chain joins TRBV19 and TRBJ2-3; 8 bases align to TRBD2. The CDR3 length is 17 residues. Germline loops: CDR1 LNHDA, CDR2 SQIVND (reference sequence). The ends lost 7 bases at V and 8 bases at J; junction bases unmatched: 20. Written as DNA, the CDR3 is TGTGCCAGTACCAACCGGGGAGCGGGAGCCCCCGGTGTTACGCAGTATTTT. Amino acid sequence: CASTNRGAGAPGVTQYF.

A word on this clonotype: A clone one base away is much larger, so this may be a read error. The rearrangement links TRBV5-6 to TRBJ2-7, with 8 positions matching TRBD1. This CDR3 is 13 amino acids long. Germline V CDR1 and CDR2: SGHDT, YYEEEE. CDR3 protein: CAGSPTGAYEQYF. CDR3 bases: TGTGCCGGCAGCCCGACAGGGGCCTACGAGCAGTACTTC.